The present T cell receptor (beta chain) was sequenced within a study of technical replicates of blood from a handful of donors (dated by TCRdb to about 2017). Turning to this clone: Its target antigen remains unknown. No much larger clone exists at a distance of one base, and base qualities are not known.

Library construction relied on the immunoSEQ multiplex PCR assay. TCRdb took this table from immuneACCESS and kept in-frame rearrangements with V and J called. Such tables lack part of the clones; where checked against another copy, unresolved V genes explain under half of the gap, and the rest is unexplained. The sample table holds over 30,000 clones, of which approximately 92% were seen once. Approximately 4.3% of the sample rests with the top ten. The cysteine opens and the phenylalanine closes a CDR3 of 16 amino acids. The kept DNA is CDR3 alone, 48 bases in frame from the first base. CDR1 and CDR2 (SGHRS, YFSETQ) derive from the germline V gene. At the junction V is shortened by 1 base and J by 2 bases; bases outside the gene matches: 3.

This clonotype was obtained from a human donor in good health. Some clones in this sample may be carry-over from other donors' samples. Sequencing was carried out using PBMCs. Rearrangement joined TRBV5-1 to TRBJ2-3, with TRBD2 identical over 11 junction bases. The CDR3 region reads CASSLLLAGVTDTQYF. The bases read TGCGCCAGCAGCTTGTTACTAGCGGGGGTCACAGATACGCAGTATTTT.